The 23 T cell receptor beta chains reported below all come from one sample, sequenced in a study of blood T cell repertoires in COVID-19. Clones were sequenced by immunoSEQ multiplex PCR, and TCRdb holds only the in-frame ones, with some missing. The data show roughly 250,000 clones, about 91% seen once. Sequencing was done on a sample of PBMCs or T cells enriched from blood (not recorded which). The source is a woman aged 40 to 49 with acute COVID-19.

The CDR3, as DNA: TGCAGCGTTTTTCAGGCTGAAGCTTTCTTT. Its translation is CSVFQAEAFF. J is TRBJ1-1 and V is TRBV29-1; no definite D call. Trimming shortened V by 5 bases and J by 6 bases, and 7 bases separated the two germline ends. Germline V gene lookup returns CDR1 SQVTM and CDR2 ANQGSEA. This CDR3 has 10 amino acids.

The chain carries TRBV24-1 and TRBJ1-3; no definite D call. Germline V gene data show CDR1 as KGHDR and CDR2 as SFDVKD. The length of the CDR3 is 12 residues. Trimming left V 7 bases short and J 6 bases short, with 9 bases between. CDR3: CATRPGINTIYF. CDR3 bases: TGTGCCACCAGGCCGGGGATAAACACCATATATTTT.

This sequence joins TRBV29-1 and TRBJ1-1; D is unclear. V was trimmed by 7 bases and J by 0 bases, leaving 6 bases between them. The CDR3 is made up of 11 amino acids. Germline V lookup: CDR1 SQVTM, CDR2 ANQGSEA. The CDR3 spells CSGHMNTEAFF. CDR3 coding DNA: TGCAGCGGACATATGAACACTGAAGCTTTCTTT.

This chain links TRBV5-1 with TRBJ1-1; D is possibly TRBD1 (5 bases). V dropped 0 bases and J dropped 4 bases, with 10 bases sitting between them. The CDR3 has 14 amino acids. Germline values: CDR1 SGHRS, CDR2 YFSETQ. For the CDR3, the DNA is TGCGCCAGCAGCTTGGTGCAGGGATCCACTGAAGCTTTCTTT. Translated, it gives CASSLVQGSTEAFF.

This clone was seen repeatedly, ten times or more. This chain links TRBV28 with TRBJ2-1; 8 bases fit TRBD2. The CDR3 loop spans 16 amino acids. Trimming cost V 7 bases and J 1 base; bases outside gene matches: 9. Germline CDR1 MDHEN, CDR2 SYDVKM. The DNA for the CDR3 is TGTGCCAGCACTCCGGCTAGCGGGCTTTCCTACAATGAGCAGTTCTTC. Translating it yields CASTPASGLSYNEQFF. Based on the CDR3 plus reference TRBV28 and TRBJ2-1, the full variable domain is DVKVTQSSRYLVKRTGEKVFLECVQDMDHENMFWYRQDPGLGLRLIYFSYDVKMKEKGDIPEGYSVSREKKERFSLILESASTNQTSMYLCASTPASGLSYNEQFFGPGTRLTVL.

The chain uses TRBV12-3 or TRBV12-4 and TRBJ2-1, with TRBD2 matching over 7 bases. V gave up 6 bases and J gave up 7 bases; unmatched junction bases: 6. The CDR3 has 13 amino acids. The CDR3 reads CASRWGRVNEQFF. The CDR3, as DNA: TGTGCCAGCAGATGGGGGAGGGTAAATGAGCAGTTCTTC.

The CDR3 nucleotides are TGTGCCATCCGACGGGTACGGGCAGATACGCAGTATTTT. Its protein product is CAIRRVRADTQYF. V and J are TRBV10-3 and TRBJ2-3; D unresolved. The CDR3 loop spans 13 amino acids. Germline loops: CDR1 ENHRY, CDR2 SYGVKD. Trimming pared 8 bases from V and 4 bases from J, leaving 13 bases between.

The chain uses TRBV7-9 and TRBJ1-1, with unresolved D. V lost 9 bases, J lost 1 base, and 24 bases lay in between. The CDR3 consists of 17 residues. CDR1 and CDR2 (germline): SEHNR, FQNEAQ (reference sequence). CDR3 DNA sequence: TGTGCCAGTGGAACTAGGGAGAGGGCAGATCCGAACACTGAAGCTTTCTTT. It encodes CASGTRERADPNTEAFF.

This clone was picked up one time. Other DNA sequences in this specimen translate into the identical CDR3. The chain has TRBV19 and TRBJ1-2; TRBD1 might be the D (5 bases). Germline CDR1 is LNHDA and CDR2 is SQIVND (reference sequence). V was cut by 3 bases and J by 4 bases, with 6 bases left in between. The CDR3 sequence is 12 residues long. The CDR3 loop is CASSMGGYGYTF. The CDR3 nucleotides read TGTGCCAGTAGTATGGGGGGCTATGGCTACACCTTC.

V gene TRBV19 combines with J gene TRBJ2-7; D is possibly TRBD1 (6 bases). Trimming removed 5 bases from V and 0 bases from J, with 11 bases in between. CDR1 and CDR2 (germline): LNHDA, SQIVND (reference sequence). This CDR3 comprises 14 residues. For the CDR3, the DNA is TGTGCCAGTAGTTCAGGGGCGGCCTCCTACGAGCAGTACTTC. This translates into CASSSGAASYEQYF.

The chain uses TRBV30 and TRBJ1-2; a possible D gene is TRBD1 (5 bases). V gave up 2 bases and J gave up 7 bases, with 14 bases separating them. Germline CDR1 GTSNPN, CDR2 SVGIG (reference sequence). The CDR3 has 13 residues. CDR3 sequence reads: CAWSRGTESGYTF. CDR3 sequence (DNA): TGTGCCTGGAGTCGGGGGACGGAGAGTGGCTACACCTTC.

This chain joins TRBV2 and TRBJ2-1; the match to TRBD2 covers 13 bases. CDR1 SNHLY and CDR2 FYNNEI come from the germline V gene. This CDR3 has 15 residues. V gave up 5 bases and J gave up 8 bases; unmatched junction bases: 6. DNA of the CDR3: TGTGCCAGCAGTTCCGGGACTAGCGGGACCGATGAGCAGTTCTTC. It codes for CASSSGTSGTDEQFF.

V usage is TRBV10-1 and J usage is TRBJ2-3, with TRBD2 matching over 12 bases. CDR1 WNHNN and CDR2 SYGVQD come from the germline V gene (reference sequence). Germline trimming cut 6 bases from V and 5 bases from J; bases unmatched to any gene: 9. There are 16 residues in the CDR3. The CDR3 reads CASSEGTSGWRDTQYF. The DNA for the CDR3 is TGCGCCAGCAGCGAGGGGACTAGCGGGTGGAGAGATACGCAGTATTTT.

The DNA of the CDR3 is TGTGCCAGCTCACCAGGACAGGGACCAAACTATGGCTACACCTTC. As protein: CASSPGQGPNYGYTF. This chain links TRBV18 with TRBJ1-2; 8 nucleotides agree with TRBD1. The germline gives CDR1 KGHSH, CDR2 LQKENI. V shed 2 bases and J 2 bases; nucleotides not matched to a gene: 4. This CDR3 is built from 15 residues.

CDR3 DNA: TGTGCCAGCAGTACTATTTATCAGGGTCGGGAGACCCAGTACTTC. Residues: CASSTIYQGRETQYF. V and J are TRBV28 and TRBJ2-5; a possible D gene is TRBD1 (5 bases). Germline V gives CDR1 MDHEN, CDR2 SYDVKM. V was shortened by 5 bases and J by 5 bases, with 18 bases between the two germline ends. The CDR3 length is 15 residues.

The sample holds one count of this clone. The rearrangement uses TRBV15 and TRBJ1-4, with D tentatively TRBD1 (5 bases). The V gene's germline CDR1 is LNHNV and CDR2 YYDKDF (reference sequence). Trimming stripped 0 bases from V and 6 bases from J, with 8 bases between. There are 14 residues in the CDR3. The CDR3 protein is CATSRDRADEKLFF. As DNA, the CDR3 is TGTGCCACCAGCAGAGACAGGGCGGATGAAAAACTGTTTTTT.

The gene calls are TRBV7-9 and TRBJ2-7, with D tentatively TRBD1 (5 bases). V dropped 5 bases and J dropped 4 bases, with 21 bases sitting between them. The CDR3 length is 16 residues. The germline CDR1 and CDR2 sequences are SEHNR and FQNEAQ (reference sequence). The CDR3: CASSPRWGFPVYEQYF. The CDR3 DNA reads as TGTGCCAGCAGCCCCCGGTGGGGCTTCCCTGTATACGAGCAGTACTTC.

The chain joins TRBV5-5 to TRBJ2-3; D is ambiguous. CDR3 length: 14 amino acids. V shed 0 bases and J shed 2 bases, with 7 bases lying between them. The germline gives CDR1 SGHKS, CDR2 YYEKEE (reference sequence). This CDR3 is CASSLVQITDTQYF. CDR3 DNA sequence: TGTGCCAGCAGCTTGGTTCAGATCACAGATACGCAGTATTTT. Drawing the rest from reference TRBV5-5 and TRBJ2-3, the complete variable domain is DAGVTQSPTHLIKTRGQQVTLRCSPISGHKSVSWYQQVLGQGPQFIFQYYEKEERGRGNFPDRFSARQFPNYSSELNVNALLLGDSALYLCASSLVQITDTQYFGPGTRLTVL.

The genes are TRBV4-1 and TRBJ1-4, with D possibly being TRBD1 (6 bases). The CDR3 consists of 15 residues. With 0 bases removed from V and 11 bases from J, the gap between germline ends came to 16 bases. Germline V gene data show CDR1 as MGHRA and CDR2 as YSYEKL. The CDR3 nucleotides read TGCGCCAGCAGCCAAGACTCGGGGGGGCGGATCAAACTGTTTTTT. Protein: CASSQDSGGRIKLFF.

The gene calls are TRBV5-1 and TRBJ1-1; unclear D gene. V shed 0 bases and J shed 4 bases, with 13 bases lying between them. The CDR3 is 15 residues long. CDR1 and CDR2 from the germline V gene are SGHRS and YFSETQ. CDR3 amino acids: CASSLGASLSTEAFF. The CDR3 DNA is TGCGCCAGCAGCTTGGGGGCTTCGTTGAGCACTGAAGCTTTCTTT. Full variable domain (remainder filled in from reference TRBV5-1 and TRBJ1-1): KAGVTQTPRYLIKTRGQQVTLSCSPISGHRSVSWYQQTPGQGLQFLFEYFSETQRNKGNFPGRFSGRQFSNSRSEMNVSTLELGDSALYLCASSLGASLSTEAFFGQGTRLTVV.

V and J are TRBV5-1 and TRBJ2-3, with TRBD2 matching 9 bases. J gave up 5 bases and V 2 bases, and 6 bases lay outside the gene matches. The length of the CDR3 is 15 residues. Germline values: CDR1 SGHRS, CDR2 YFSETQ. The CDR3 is CASSFTAGGGDTQYF. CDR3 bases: TGCGCCAGCAGCTTTACAGCGGGAGGAGGAGATACGCAGTATTTT.

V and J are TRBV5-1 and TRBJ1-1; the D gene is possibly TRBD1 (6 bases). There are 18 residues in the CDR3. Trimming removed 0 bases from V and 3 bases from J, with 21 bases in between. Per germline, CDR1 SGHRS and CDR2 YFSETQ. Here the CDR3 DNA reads TGCGCCAGCAGCTTGGCCCAGGGGTGGAAATTCCGGGACACTGAAGCTTTCTTT. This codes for CASSLAQGWKFRDTEAFF.

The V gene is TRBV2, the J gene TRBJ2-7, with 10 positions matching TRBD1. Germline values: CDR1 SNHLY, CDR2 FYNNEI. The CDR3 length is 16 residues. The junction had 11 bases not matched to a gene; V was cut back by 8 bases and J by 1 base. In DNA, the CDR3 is TGTGCCAGCGGGTGGGACAGGGGAATTAGGTCCTACGAGCAGTACTTC. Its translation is CASGWDRGIRSYEQYF.